One sample yielded the 5 T cell receptor beta chains listed below, sequenced in a study of T cell responses to AZD1222 COVID-19 vaccine. Using immunoSEQ multiplex PCR, the repertoire was profiled, and TCRdb retains in-frame clones only, with some absent. The sample shows under 300,000 clones, approximately 95% of them seen only once. The source was peripheral blood, collected on day 0 of AZD1222 vaccination. Receptors were obtained from an adult in good health.

The gene calls are TRBV27 and TRBJ1-2, with D uncertain. The germline V and J ends were trimmed by 10 bases and 4 bases, with 22 bases remaining between them. The CDR3 extends over 15 amino acids. Germline CDR1 MNHEY, CDR2 SMNVEV (reference sequence). The CDR3 nucleotides are TGTGCCAACCCACCCAGGATTTTGGACTCCTATGGCTACACCTTC. It codes for CANPPRILDSYGYTF.

This chain connects TRBV3-1 (or the pseudogene TRBV3-2) to TRBJ2-7; 12 bases align to TRBD2. The V gene's germline CDR1 is LGHDT and CDR2 YNNKEL (reference sequence). V shed 1 base and J 2 bases; nucleotides not matched to a gene: 0. The CDR3 sequence is 15 residues long. For the CDR3, the DNA is TGTGCCAGCAGCCAAGCTAGCGGGGGGGCCTACGAGCAGTACTTC. This encodes CASSQASGGAYEQYF.

The chain combines TRBV27 with TRBJ1-2, with a weak D call TRBD1 (6 bases). The CDR3 is 16 amino acids. The ends were cut back, 3 bases at V and 2 bases at J, with 16 bases in the middle. Looked up from germline, CDR1 is MNHEY and CDR2 is SMNVEV (reference sequence). The CDR3 spells CASSFRGGQGNYGYTF. DNA for the CDR3: TGTGCCAGCAGTTTCCGCGGGGGCCAAGGAAACTATGGCTACACCTTC.

This rearrangement joins TRBV4-1 to TRBJ2-1; D is perhaps TRBD1 (6 bases). The CDR3 is made up of 14 amino acids. Trimming pared 0 bases from V and 6 bases from J, leaving 9 bases between. From germline, CDR1 is MGHRA and CDR2 YSYEKL. CDR3 protein: CASSQDEQGNEQFF. In nucleotides, the CDR3 is TGCGCCAGCAGCCAAGATGAACAGGGCAATGAGCAGTTCTTC.

This clone appeared a single time. The chain combines TRBV30 with TRBJ2-3, with D hard to call. The ends were cut back, 0 bases at V and 2 bases at J, with 6 bases in the middle. Germline loops: CDR1 GTSNPN, CDR2 SVGIG (reference sequence). The CDR3 runs to 13 residues. The chain's CDR3 is CAWSVGSTDTQYF. Written as DNA, the CDR3 is TGTGCCTGGAGTGTAGGGTCCACAGATACGCAGTATTTT.